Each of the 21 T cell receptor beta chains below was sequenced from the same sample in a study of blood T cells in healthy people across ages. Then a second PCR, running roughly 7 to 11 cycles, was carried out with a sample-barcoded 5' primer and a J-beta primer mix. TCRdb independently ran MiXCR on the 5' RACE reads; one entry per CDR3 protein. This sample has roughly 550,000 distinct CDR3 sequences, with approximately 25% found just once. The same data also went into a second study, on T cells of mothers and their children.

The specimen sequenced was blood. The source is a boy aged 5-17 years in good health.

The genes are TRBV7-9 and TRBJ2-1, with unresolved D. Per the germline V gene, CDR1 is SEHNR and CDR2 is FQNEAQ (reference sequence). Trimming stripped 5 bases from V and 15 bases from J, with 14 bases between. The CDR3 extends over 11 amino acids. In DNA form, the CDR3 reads TGTGCCAGCAGCCCGACGTATCCCAGGTTCTTC. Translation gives CASSPTYPRFF.

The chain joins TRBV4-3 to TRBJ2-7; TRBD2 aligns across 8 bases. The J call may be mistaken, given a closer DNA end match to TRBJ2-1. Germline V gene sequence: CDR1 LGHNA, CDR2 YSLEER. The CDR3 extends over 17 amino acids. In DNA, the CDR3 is TGCGCCAGCAGCCAAGATTGGCTAGTCGGGGGGGCCAATGAGCAGTTCTTC. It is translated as CASSQDWLVGGANEQFF.

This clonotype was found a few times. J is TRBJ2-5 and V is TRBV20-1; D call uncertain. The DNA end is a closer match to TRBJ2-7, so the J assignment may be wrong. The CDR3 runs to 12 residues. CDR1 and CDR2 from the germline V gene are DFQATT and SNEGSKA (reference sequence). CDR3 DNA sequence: TGCAGTGCTAGAGTCCGGACCTACGAGCAGTACTTC. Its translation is CSARVRTYEQYF.

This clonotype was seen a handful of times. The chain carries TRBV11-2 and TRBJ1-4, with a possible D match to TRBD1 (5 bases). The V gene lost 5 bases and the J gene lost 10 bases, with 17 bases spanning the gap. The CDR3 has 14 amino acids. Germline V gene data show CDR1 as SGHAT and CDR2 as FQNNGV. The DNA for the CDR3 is TGTGCCAGCAGCCCCCCGGTGGGGCTAGGAAAACTGTTTTTT. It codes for CASSPPVGLGKLFF.

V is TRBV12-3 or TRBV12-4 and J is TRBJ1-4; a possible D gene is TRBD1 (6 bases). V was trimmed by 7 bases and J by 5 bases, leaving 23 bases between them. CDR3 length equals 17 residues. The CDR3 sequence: CASTNGAWGRDNEKLFF. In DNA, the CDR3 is TGTGCCAGCACCAACGGCGCTTGGGGGCGCGACAATGAAAAACTGTTTTTT.

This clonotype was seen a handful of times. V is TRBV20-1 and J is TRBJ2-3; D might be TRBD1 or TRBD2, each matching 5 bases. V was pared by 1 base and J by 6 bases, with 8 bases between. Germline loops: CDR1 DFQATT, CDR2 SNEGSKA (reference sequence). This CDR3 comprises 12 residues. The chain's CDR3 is CSARVWGDTQYF. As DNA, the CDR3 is TGCAGTGCTAGAGTTTGGGGGGATACGCAGTATTTT.

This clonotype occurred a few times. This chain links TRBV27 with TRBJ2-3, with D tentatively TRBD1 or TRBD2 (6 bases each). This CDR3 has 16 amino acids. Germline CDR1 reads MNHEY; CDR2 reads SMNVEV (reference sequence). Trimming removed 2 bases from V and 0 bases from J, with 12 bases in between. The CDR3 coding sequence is TGTGCCAGCAGTTTAGTGCCGGGGGCAAGCACAGATACGCAGTATTTT. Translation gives CASSLVPGASTDTQYF.

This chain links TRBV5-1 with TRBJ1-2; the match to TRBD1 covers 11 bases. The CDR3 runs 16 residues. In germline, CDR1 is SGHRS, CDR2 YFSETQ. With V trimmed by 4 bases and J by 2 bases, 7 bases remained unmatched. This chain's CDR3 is CASSPRTGGPNYGYTF. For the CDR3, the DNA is TGCGCCAGCAGCCCTAGGACAGGGGGCCCAAACTATGGCTACACCTTC. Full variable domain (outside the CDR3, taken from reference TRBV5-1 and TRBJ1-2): KAGVTQTPRYLIKTRGQQVTLSCSPISGHRSVSWYQQTPGQGLQFLFEYFSETQRNKGNFPGRFSGRQFSNSRSEMNVSTLELGDSALYLCASSPRTGGPNYGYTFGSGTRLTVV.

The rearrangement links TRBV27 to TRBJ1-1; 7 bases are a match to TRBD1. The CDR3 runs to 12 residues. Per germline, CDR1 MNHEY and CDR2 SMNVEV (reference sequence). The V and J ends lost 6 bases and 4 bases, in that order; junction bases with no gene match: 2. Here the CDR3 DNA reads TGTGCCAGCAGGACAGGGAGCACTGAAGCTTTCTTT. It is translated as CASRTGSTEAFF.

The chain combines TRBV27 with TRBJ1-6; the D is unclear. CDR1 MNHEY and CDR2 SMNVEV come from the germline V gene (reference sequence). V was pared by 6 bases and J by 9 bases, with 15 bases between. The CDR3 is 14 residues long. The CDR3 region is CASSFPDASSPLHF. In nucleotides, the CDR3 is TGTGCCAGCAGCTTTCCCGATGCGAGTTCACCCCTCCACTTT.

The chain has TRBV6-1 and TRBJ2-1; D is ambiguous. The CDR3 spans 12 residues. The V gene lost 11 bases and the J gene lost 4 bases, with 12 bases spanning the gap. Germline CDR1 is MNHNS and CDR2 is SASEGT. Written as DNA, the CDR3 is TGTGCCCTAAGATCCGCATACAATGAGCAGTTCTTC. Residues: CALRSAYNEQFF.

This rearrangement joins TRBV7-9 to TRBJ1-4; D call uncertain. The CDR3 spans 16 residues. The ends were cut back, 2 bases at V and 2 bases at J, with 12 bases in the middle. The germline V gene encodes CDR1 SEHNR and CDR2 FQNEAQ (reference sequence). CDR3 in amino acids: CASSLNSRATNEKLFF. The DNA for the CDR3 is TGTGCCAGCAGCTTAAACTCCCGGGCCACTAATGAAAAACTGTTTTTT.

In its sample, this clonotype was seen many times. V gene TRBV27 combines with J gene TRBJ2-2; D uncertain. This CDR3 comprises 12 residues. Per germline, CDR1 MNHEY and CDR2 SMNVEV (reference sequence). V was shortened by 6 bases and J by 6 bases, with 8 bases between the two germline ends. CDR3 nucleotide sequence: TGTGCCAGCAGCCCCCTTTCCGGGGAGCTGTTTTTT. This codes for CASSPLSGELFF.

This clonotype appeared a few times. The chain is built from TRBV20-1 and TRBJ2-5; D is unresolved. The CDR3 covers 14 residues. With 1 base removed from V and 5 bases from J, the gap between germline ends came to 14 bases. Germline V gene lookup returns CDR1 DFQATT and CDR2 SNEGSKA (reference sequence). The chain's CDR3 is CSARVETSRETQYF. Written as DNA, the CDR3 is TGCAGTGCTAGAGTGGAAACGTCGAGGGAGACCCAGTACTTC.

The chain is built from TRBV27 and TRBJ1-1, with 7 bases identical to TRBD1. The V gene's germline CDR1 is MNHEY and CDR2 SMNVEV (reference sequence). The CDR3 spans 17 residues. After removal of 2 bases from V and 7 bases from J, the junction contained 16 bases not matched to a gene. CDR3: CASSLRLGVVAGGEAFF. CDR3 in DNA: TGTGCCAGCAGTTTAAGGCTGGGGGTTGTGGCAGGGGGTGAAGCTTTCTTT.

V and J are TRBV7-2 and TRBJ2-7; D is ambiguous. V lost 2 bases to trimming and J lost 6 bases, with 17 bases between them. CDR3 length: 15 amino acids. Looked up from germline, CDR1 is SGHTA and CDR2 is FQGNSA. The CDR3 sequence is CASSLLRATRSEQYF. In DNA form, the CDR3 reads TGTGCCAGCAGCTTACTCCGGGCTACGAGGAGCGAGCAGTACTTC. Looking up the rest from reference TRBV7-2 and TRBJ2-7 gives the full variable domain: GAGVSQSPSNKVTEKGKDVELRCDPISGHTALYWYRQSLGQGLEFLIYFQGNSAPDKSGLPSDRFSAERTGGSVSTLTIQRTQQEDSAVYLCASSLLRATRSEQYFGPGTRLTVT.

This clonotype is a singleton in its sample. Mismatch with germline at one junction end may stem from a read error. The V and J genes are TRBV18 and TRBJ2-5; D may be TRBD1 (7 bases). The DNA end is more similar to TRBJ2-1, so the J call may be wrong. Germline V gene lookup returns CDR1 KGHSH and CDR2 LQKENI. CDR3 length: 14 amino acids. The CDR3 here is CAGSPTEGAIEQFF. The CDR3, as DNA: TGTGCCGGCTCACCCACGGAGGGGGCAATTGAGCAGTTCTTC.

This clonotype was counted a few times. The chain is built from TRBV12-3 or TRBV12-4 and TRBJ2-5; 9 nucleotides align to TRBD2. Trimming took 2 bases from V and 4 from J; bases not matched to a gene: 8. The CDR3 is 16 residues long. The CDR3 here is CASSLPGASGVETQYF. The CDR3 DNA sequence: TGTGCCAGCAGTTTACCAGGGGCTAGCGGGGTAGAGACCCAGTACTTC.

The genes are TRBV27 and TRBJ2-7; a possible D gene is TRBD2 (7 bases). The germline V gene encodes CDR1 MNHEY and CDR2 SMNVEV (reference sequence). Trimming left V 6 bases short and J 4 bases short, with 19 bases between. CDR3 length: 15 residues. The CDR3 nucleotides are TGTGCCAGCAGCTCCTCACGGGGGGCTGGATACGAGCAGTACTTC. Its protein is CASSSSRGAGYEQYF.

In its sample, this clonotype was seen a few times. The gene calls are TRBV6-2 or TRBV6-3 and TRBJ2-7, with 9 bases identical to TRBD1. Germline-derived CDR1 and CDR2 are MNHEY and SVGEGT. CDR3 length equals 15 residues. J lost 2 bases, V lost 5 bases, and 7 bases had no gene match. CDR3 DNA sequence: TGTGCCAGCAGTCCCCGGACAGGGGCTGCCTACGAGCAGTACTTC. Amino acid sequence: CASSPRTGAAYEQYF.

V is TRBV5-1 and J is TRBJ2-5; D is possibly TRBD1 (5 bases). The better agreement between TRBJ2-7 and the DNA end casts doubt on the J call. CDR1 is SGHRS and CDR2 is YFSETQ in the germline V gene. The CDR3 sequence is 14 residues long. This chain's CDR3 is CASSLAGQPYEQYF. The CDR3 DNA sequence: TGCGCCAGCAGCTTGGCTGGACAACCCTACGAGCAGTACTTC.